The 32 T cell receptor beta chains reported below all come from one sample, sequenced in a study of monozygotic twins with inflammatory bowel disease. After re-calling the 5' RACE reads, TCRdb lists one entry per CDR3 protein, DNA absent. In all, the sample yields 200,000 to 250,000 distinct CDR3 sequences. The sample consisted of blood. The source is a human donor with ulcerative colitis or Crohn's disease, or a healthy co-twin of an affected twin (not recorded which).

The chain carries TRBV9 and TRBJ2-2; no DNA is available, so the TRBD1 call from TCRdb remains unchecked. From germline, CDR1 is SGDLS and CDR2 YYNGEE. The CDR3 loop spans 15 amino acids. The chain's CDR3 is CASSGTGLNTGELFF.

The chain has TRBV5-1 and TRBJ2-7; TCRdb's D call of TRBD1 is untestable without DNA. Germline V gene sequence: CDR1 SGHRS, CDR2 YFSETQ. This CDR3 contains 14 residues. The chain's CDR3 is CASSLYGGTGEQYF.

The chain recombines TRBV6-5 with TRBJ2-2; TCRdb names TRBD2, which stays unverified in the absence of DNA. Germline V gives CDR1 MNHEY, CDR2 SVGAGI. This CDR3 has 13 residues. The CDR3 spells CASSPAGMGELFF.

This chain joins TRBV5-5 and TRBJ1-2; absent DNA, TCRdb's TRBD1 call cannot be checked. The length of the CDR3 is 13 residues. The germline V gene encodes CDR1 SGHKS and CDR2 YYEKEE (reference sequence). The chain's CDR3 is CASSPVADYGYTF.

V gene TRBV6-1 combines with J gene TRBJ1-2; TCRdb's assignment of TRBD1 cannot be checked, as there is no DNA. The germline CDR1 and CDR2 sequences are MNHNS and SASEGT. This CDR3 has 16 residues. CDR3 protein: CASSTGTAYLNYGYTF.

The gene calls are TRBV4-3 and TRBJ2-7. This CDR3 has 15 amino acids. Germline assignment: CDR1 LGHNA and CDR2 YSLEER. This chain's CDR3 is CASSQDSQVWYEQYF.

The chain couples TRBV27 to TRBJ2-7; the TRBD1 assignment by TCRdb is unverifiable without DNA. CDR1 MNHEY and CDR2 SMNVEV come from the germline V gene (reference sequence). The CDR3 totals 15 residues. CDR3 in amino acids: CASSSTGVGLYEQYF.

This chain connects TRBV2 to TRBJ2-1; absent DNA, TCRdb's TRBD2 call cannot be checked. This CDR3 is built from 13 residues. Germline lookup yields CDR1 SNHLY and CDR2 FYNNEI. The CDR3 here is CASCGLAGHEQFF.

This rearrangement joins TRBV11-2 to TRBJ2-1; TCRdb lists TRBD1, though no DNA is available to test this call. The CDR3 sequence is 15 residues long. Germline loops: CDR1 SGHAT, CDR2 FQNNGV. CDR3 residues: CASTDGGGYDNEQFF.

This chain joins TRBV6-5 and TRBJ2-5; TCRdb names TRBD1, which stays unverified in the absence of DNA. CDR1 is MNHEY, CDR2 SVGAGI, per germline. This CDR3 comprises 18 residues. The CDR3: CASSYSLGTGGILETQYF.

The rearrangement uses TRBV19 and TRBJ2-1. CDR3 length equals 14 residues. CDR1 is LNHDA, CDR2 SQIVND, per germline (reference sequence). The CDR3 region is CASSMGRAYNEQFF.

The chain combines TRBV5-6 with TRBJ1-5; no DNA is available, so the TRBD1 call from TCRdb remains unchecked. The CDR3 is made up of 13 amino acids. Per the germline V gene, CDR1 is SGHDT and CDR2 is YYEEEE. The CDR3 protein is CASSLAGTQPQHF.

This chain uses TRBV20-1 with TRBJ1-5; the TCRdb D gene call, TRBD1, has no DNA to confirm it. Germline assignment: CDR1 DFQATT and CDR2 SNEGSKA (reference sequence). This CDR3 comprises 13 residues. This CDR3 reads CSASSDRGQPQHF.

This chain links TRBV19 with TRBJ1-6. The CDR3 sequence is 15 residues long. The germline V gene encodes CDR1 LNHDA and CDR2 SQIVND (reference sequence). Here the CDR3 reads CASSMSPQNNSPLHF. Filled out from reference TRBV19 and TRBJ1-6, the complete variable domain reads DGGITQSPKYLFRKEGQNVTLSCEQNLNHDAMYWYRQDPGQGLRLIYYSQIVNDFQKGDIAEGYSVSREKKESFPLTVTSAQKNPTAFYLCASSMSPQNNSPLHFGNGTRLTVT.

V gene TRBV12-3 or TRBV12-4 combines with J gene TRBJ2-1. The CDR3 contains 12 residues. The CDR3 protein is CASLVKANEQFF.

This chain links TRBV28 with TRBJ2-1; the D gene TCRdb calls, TRBD1, cannot be checked with no DNA. This CDR3 spans 14 amino acids. Germline V gene lookup returns CDR1 MDHEN and CDR2 SYDVKM. CDR3: CATKRGYSYNEQFF.

The J gene is TRBJ2-1, the V gene TRBV4-2; as DNA is missing, the TRBD1 call by TCRdb cannot be tested. The CDR3 spans 14 residues. Germline values: CDR1 LGHNA, CDR2 YNFKEQ. CDR3 amino acids: CASRGGAGFNEQFF.

This chain connects TRBV7-9 to TRBJ1-1; as DNA is missing, the TRBD1 call by TCRdb cannot be tested. The CDR3 totals 14 residues. From germline, CDR1 is SEHNR and CDR2 FQNEAQ (reference sequence). CDR3 amino acids: CASTPGPGESRAFF.

The chain employs TRBV28 and TRBJ2-1; TCRdb names TRBD1, which stays unverified in the absence of DNA. Germline lookup yields CDR1 MDHEN and CDR2 SYDVKM. This CDR3 is built from 14 residues. CDR3 residues: CAGGQGKGYNEQFF.

This rearrangement joins TRBV24-1 to TRBJ2-2; TCRdb names TRBD1, which stays unverified in the absence of DNA. Germline CDR1 and CDR2: KGHDR and SFDVKD. The CDR3 spans 16 residues. CDR3 loop: CATSALRQPGTGELFF.

V usage is TRBV28 and J usage is TRBJ1-3; checking the TCRdb D call of TRBD1 is not possible without DNA. Germline V CDR1 and CDR2: MDHEN, SYDVKM. There are 14 residues in the CDR3. The CDR3 sequence is CASSLGDLGNTIYF.

The chain uses TRBV4-3 and TRBJ2-3; TCRdb's D call, TRBD2, is unchecked because there is no DNA. The CDR3 runs 16 residues. Germline V gives CDR1 LGHNA, CDR2 YSLEER. The CDR3 sequence is CASSQDWTVRGDTQYF.

This chain connects TRBV5-1 to TRBJ2-1; TCRdb names TRBD1, which stays unverified in the absence of DNA. CDR3 length: 13 amino acids. Looked up from germline, CDR1 is SGHRS and CDR2 is YFSETQ. This CDR3 is CASSPPMSPEQFF.

The V gene is TRBV5-4, the J gene TRBJ2-6. There are 16 residues in the CDR3. Germline CDR1 and CDR2: SGHNT and YYREEE (reference sequence). CDR3 region: CASSLAGSSGANVLTF. Based on the CDR3 plus reference TRBV5-4 and TRBJ2-6, the full variable domain is ETGVTQSPTHLIKTRGQQVTLRCSSQSGHNTVSWYQQALGQGPQFIFQYYREEENGRGNFPPRFSGLQFPNYSSELNVNALELDDSALYLCASSLAGSSGANVLTFGAGSRLTVL.

The chain employs TRBV7-2 and TRBJ2-1; TCRdb returns TRBD1, unconfirmable since there is no DNA. This CDR3 comprises 13 residues. The germline V gene encodes CDR1 SGHTA and CDR2 FQGNSA. This CDR3 is CASSLTRGNEQFF.

The rearrangement links TRBV28 to TRBJ1-5; TCRdb picks TRBD1, but there is no DNA to check that call. CDR1 is MDHEN, CDR2 SYDVKM, per germline. This CDR3 has 15 residues. The CDR3 protein is CASSLFRGKEQPQHF.

The chain joins TRBV7-8 to TRBJ1-2; TCRdb's D gene call, TRBD1, goes unchecked for lack of DNA. Germline CDR1 reads SGHVS; CDR2 reads FQNEAQ. CDR3 length: 12 residues. The CDR3 reads CATRTGNNGYTF.

The chain has TRBV18 and TRBJ1-1; TCRdb selects TRBD1, and the lack of DNA leaves this call unchecked. Germline lookup yields CDR1 KGHSH and CDR2 LQKENI. The CDR3 totals 15 residues. CDR3 in amino acids: CASSPSQGKNTEAFF.

The V gene is TRBV18, the J gene TRBJ2-6; TCRdb proposes TRBD1, but this gene call is untestable without DNA. The CDR3 totals 15 residues. CDR1 KGHSH and CDR2 LQKENI come from the germline V gene. The chain's CDR3 is CASSPREPGANVLTF.

The chain carries TRBV6-2 or TRBV6-3 and TRBJ1-2; TCRdb's assignment of TRBD1 cannot be checked, as there is no DNA. Germline CDR1 and CDR2: MNHEY and SVGEGT. The CDR3 consists of 16 residues. CDR3 in amino acids: CASSYFLDSSIYGYTF.

This rearrangement joins TRBV5-1 to TRBJ1-1. The V gene's germline CDR1 is SGHRS and CDR2 YFSETQ. The CDR3 spans 16 residues. The CDR3 sequence: CASSLGQGAGRTEAFF.

The chain combines TRBV20-1 with TRBJ2-4; TCRdb gives TRBD1 as the D gene, but with no DNA this cannot be confirmed. The germline V gene has CDR1 DFQATT and CDR2 SNEGSKA (reference sequence). CDR3 length equals 15 residues. The CDR3 spells CSAPTDTVAKNIQYF.